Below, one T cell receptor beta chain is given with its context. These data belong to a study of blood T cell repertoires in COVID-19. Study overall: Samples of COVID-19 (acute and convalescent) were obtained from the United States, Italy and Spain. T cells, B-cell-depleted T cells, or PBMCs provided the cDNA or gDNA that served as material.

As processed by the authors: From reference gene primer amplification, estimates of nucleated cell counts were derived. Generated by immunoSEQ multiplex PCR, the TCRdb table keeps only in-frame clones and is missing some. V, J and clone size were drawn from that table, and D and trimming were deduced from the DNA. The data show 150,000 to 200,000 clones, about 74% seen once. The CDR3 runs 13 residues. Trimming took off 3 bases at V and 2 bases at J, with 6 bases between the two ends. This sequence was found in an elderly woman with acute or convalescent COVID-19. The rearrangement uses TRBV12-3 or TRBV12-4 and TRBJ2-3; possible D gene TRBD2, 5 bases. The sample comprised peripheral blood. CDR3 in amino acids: CASSFSATDTQYF. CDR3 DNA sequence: TGTGCCAGCAGTTTTAGCGCCACAGATACGCAGTATTTT.